Included here is one T cell receptor (beta chain) sequence, with context. What it recognizes is unknown. TCRdb keeps only in-frame clones here, not all; method: immunoSEQ multiplex PCR. The table lists some 97,000 clones, over 90% of them singletons, with over 1% in the top ten. This specimen comes from a study of siplizumab effects on memory and regulatory T cells. With 5 bases removed from V and 1 base from J, the gap between germline ends came to 11 bases. This CDR3 region has 15 residues. Germline V CDR1 and CDR2: SGHAT, FQDESV (reference sequence). Study-wide points: Among alloreactive clones, only a minor fraction mapped to unstimulated subsets. Apparently more diverse than memory cells, naive T cells also seemed major alloresponse contributors. The average Treg-derived proportion among mappable alloreactive CD4+ clones was 55% to 80% with siplizumab versus under 35% in controls. Siplizumab significantly decreased alloreactive sequences from unstimulated CD4+ memory cells.

The TCR was taken from a human donor in good health. The chain carries TRBV11-1 and TRBJ2-2; D gene ambiguous. Material for sequencing was non-Treg CD4+ T cells sorted from blood. CDR3 protein: CASSPPFGNTGELFF. The CDR3 bases are TGTGCCAGCAGCCCTCCGTTTGGGAACACCGGGGAGCTGTTTTTT. The full variable domain, with the rest looked up from reference TRBV11-1 and TRBJ2-2, is EAEVAQSPRYKITEKSQAVAFWCDPISGHATLYWYRQILGQGPELLVQFQDESVVDDSQLPKDRFSAERLKGVDSTLKIQPAELGDSAMYLCASSPPFGNTGELFFGEGSRLTVL.